This T cell receptor beta chain was obtained from a study of beta chain features in type 1 diabetes. Study overall: About 98,000,000 sorted cells were examined across all samples.

There was one heparinised blood draw per donor, averaging about 120 mL. CDR3 length equals 13 residues. Germline V gene data show CDR1 as ENHRY and CDR2 as SYGVKD. Trimming cost V 10 bases and J 5 bases, with 15 bases left between them. In the case of this clone: The target antigen is unknown.

Expressed TCRB transcripts were sequenced, since all the RNA that had been isolated was reverse transcribed. The repertoire was sequenced with immunoSEQ multiplex PCR; TCRdb's copy has only in-frame clones and lacks some. Counted here are 640,000 or so clones, about an eighth occurring once; the ten biggest clones make up nearly 0.04%. Overall study results and limits: The study found moderately but significantly shorter TCRB CDR3s in all four CD4+ subsets of Type 1 diabetes patients. Patients and controls would be equally affected if PCR favored shorter templates.

What was sequenced was naive CD4+ T cells from blood. The receptor's source is a young man with type 1 diabetes. The chain uses TRBV10-3 and TRBJ2-1; D might be TRBD1 or TRBD2, each matching 5 bases. Written as DNA, the CDR3 is TGTGCCACCGGGCCGAGGGGCAACAATGAGCAGTTCTTC. Its protein is CATGPRGNNEQFF.